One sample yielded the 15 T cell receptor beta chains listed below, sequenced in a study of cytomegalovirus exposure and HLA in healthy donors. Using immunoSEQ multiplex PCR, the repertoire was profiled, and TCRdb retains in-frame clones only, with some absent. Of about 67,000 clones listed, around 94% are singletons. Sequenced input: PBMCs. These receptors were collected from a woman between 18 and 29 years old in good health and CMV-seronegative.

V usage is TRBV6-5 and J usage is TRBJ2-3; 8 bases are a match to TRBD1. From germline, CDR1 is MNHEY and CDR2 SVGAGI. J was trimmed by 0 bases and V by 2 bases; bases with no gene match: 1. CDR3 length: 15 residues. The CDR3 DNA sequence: TGTGCCAGCAGTTACGGGACAGGCAGCACAGATACGCAGTATTTT. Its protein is CASSYGTGSTDTQYF.

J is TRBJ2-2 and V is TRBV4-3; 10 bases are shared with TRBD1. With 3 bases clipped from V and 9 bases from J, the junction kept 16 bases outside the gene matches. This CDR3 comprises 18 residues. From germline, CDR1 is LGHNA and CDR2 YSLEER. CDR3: CASSQDLGGQGNRRELFF. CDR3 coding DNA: TGCGCCAGCAGCCAGGACTTGGGGGGACAGGGGAACAGGAGGGAGCTGTTTTTT.

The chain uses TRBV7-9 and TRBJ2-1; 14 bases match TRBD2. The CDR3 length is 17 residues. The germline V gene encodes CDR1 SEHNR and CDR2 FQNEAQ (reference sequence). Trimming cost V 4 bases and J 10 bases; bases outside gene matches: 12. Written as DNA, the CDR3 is TGTGCCAGCAGCTCGACTAGCGGGGGGGCGTTTCTAGAAGAGCAGTTCTTC. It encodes CASSSTSGGAFLEEQFF.

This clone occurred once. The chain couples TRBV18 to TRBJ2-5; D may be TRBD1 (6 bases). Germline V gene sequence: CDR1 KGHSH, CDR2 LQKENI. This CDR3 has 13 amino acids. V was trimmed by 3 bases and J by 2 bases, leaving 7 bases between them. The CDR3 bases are TGTGCCAGCTCACCGCAGGGGCAAGAGACCCAGTACTTC. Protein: CASSPQGQETQYF.

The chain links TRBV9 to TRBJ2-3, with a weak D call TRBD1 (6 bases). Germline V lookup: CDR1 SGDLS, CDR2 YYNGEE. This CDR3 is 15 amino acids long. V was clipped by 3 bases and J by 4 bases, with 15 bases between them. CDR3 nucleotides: TGTGCCAGCAGCGCCTCACAGGGTCCCCCAGATACGCAGTATTTT. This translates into CASSASQGPPDTQYF.

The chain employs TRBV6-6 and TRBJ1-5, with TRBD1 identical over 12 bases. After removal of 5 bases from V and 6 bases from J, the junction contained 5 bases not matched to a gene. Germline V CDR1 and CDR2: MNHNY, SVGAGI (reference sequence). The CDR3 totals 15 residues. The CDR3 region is CASSRGQGASQPQHF. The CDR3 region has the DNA TGTGCCAGCAGTCGGGGACAGGGGGCAAGTCAGCCCCAGCATTTT.

This CDR3 is CASGIKKGQYTEAFF. The CDR3 DNA follows: TGTGCCAGCGGGATCAAAAAAGGACAGTACACTGAAGCTTTCTTT. The chain couples TRBV5-4 to TRBJ1-1; tentatively, D is TRBD1 (6 bases). V lost 7 bases and J 3 bases, leaving 19 bases between the germline ends. Germline CDR1 reads SGHNT; CDR2 reads YYREEE (reference sequence). This CDR3 has 15 amino acids. Together with reference TRBV5-4 and TRBJ1-1, the CDR3 gives the full variable domain: ETGVTQSPTHLIKTRGQQVTLRCSSQSGHNTVSWYQQALGQGPQFIFQYYREEENGRGNFPPRFSGLQFPNYSSELNVNALELDDSALYLCASGIKKGQYTEAFFGQGTRLTVV.

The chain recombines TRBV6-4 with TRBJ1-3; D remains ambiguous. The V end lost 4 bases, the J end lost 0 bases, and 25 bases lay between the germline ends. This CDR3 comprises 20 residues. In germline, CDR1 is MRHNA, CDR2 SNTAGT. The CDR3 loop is CASSVRKLWGEASSGNTIYF. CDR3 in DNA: TGTGCCAGCAGTGTCCGTAAACTTTGGGGAGAGGCAAGCTCTGGAAACACCATATATTTT.

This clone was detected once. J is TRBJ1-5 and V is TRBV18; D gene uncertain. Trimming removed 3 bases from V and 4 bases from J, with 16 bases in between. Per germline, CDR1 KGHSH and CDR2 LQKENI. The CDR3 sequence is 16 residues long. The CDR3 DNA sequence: TGTGCCAGCTCACCTAGAGAGGTTGTTCCGAATCAGCCCCAGCATTTT. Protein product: CASSPREVVPNQPQHF.

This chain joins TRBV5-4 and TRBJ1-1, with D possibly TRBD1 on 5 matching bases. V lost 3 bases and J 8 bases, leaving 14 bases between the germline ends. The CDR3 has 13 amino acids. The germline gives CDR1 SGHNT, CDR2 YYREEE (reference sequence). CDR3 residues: CASSSYQGTEAFF. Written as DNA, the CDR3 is TGTGCCAGCAGCTCATACCAGGGAACCGAAGCTTTCTTT.

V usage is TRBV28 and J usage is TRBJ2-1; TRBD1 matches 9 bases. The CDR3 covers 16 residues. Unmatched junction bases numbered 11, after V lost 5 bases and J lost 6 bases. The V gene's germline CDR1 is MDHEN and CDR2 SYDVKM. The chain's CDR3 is CASSRNGQGRGNEQFF. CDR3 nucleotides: TGTGCCAGCAGTCGAAACGGACAGGGGAGGGGCAATGAGCAGTTCTTC.

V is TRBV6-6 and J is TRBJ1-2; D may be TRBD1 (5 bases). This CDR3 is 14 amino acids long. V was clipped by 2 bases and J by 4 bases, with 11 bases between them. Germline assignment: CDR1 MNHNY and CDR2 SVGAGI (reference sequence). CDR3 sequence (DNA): TGTGCCAGCAGTTACAAGGGGATCGCCTATGGCTACACCTTC. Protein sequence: CASSYKGIAYGYTF.

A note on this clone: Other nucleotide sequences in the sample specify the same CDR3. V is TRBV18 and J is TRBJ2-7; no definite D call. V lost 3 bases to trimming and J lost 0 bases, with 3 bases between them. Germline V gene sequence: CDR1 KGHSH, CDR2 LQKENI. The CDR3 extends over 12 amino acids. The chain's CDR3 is CASSPSSYEQYF. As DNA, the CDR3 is TGTGCCAGCTCACCCTCCTCCTACGAGCAGTACTTC.

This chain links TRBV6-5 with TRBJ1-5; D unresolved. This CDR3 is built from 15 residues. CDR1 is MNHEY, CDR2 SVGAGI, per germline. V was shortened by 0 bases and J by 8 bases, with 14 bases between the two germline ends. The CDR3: CASSYSYTPMEPQHF. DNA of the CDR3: TGTGCCAGCAGTTACTCGTACACACCCATGGAGCCCCAGCATTTT.

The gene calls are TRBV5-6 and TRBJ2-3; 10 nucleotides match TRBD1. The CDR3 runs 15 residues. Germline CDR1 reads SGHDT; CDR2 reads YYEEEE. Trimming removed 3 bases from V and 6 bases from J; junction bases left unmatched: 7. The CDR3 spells CASSSDRGPRDTQYF. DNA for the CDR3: TGTGCCAGCAGCTCAGACAGGGGGCCAAGGGATACGCAGTATTTT.